Below, 23 T cell receptor beta chains from the same sample are listed, as sequenced in a study of T cells in Graves' hyperthyroidism and ophthalmopathy. RNA transcripts provided the source from which TCR beta CDR3 regions were amplified. The HTBI primer set was used in a first-round RT-PCR of the TCR CDR3. TCRdb re-derived calls from the multiplex PCR reads in MiXCR, one entry per CDR3 protein. The sample yields hundreds of thousands of distinct CDR3 sequences, about 24% seen once. Sample: blood. The receptors here all came from a woman aged 25-40 years with Graves' ophthalmopathy.

This clonotype occurred a few times. The CDR3, as DNA: TGTGCCAGCAGACCGACTGTCAGGGACTCCAACCCGGAGCAGTACTTC. This sequence encodes CASRPTVRDSNPEQYF. V usage is TRBV2 and J usage is TRBJ2-7; a weak D match, TRBD2 (6 bases). Trimming took 6 bases from V and 7 from J, leaving 25 bases between them. The CDR3 has 16 amino acids. Looked up from germline, CDR1 is SNHLY and CDR2 is FYNNEI.

The V and J genes are TRBV11-2 and TRBJ2-7; D perhaps matches TRBD1 (5 bases). Between the trimmed V and J ends, which lost 0 bases and 4 bases, there was a span of 13 bases. CDR3 length: 15 residues. CDR1 and CDR2 (germline): SGHAT, FQNNGV. The CDR3 sequence is CASSLDLNQGYEQYF. The CDR3 nucleotides are TGTGCCAGCAGCTTAGATCTAAACCAGGGTTACGAGCAGTACTTC.

This clonotype has more than one count but fewer than ten. V gene TRBV30 combines with J gene TRBJ1-5, with D hard to call. The V and J ends lost 5 bases and 4 bases respectively, with 12 bases between them. Germline CDR1 GTSNPN, CDR2 SVGIG (reference sequence). The CDR3 runs to 13 residues. The CDR3 here is CAWSPARNQPQHF. CDR3 nucleotides: TGTGCCTGGTCTCCGGCGAGGAATCAGCCCCAGCATTTT.

This clonotype occurred many times. CDR3 bases: TGTGCCAGTAGTATGGCGTCAGGGTTCACTGAAGCTTTCTTT. It specifies CASSMASGFTEAFF. The chain joins TRBV19 to TRBJ1-1, with D perhaps TRBD1 (5 bases). V was clipped by 3 bases and J by 4 bases, with 12 bases between them. Germline CDR1 LNHDA, CDR2 SQIVND (reference sequence). CDR3 length: 14 residues.

The chain employs TRBV6-1 and TRBJ2-5, with a weak D call TRBD2 (5 bases). V shed 4 bases and J shed 2 bases, with 14 bases lying between them. This CDR3 has 15 amino acids. Per germline, CDR1 MNHNS and CDR2 SASEGT. The CDR3 reads CASSGKGSLQETQYF. DNA for the CDR3: TGTGCCAGCAGTGGTAAAGGGAGTTTACAAGAGACCCAGTACTTC.

In nucleotides, the CDR3 is TGTGCCAGCAGGGACCTACAGGCTGAGCGGGGCTACACCTTC. This gives the protein CASRDLQAERGYTF. The J gene is TRBJ1-2, the V gene TRBV27; possible D gene TRBD1, 5 bases. The CDR3 totals 14 residues. V lost 6 bases and J 8 bases, leaving 19 bases between the germline ends. CDR1 MNHEY and CDR2 SMNVEV come from the germline V gene (reference sequence).

CDR3 DNA sequence: TGTGCCAGCAGCTGCTCGACGGGGTATGCTTTCTTT. Translated: CASSCSTGYAFF. This chain joins TRBV12-3 or TRBV12-4 and TRBJ1-1; D is undetermined. The V and J ends lost 6 bases and 11 bases respectively, with 16 bases between them. This CDR3 spans 12 amino acids.

This clonotype has ten or more counts. The rearrangement uses TRBV2 and TRBJ1-1; no clear D gene. There are 14 residues in the CDR3. The V end lost 6 bases, the J end lost 11 bases, and 22 bases lay between the germline ends. The germline V gene has CDR1 SNHLY and CDR2 FYNNEI. Here the CDR3 reads CASRRLIEVVVAFF. The CDR3 region has the DNA TGTGCCAGCAGGCGACTTATAGAGGTCGTTGTGGCTTTCTTT.

This clonotype was found a few times. This chain links TRBV20-1 with TRBJ2-5; TRBD2 might be the D (5 bases). The germline V gene encodes CDR1 DFQATT and CDR2 SNEGSKA (reference sequence). This CDR3 contains 11 residues. The CDR3 region has the DNA TGCAGCGCGGCGGGTGGAGAGACCCAGTACTTC. Translation: CSAAGGETQYF.

This clonotype has a count of ten or more. This chain links TRBV28 with TRBJ1-3; D not certain. The germline CDR1 and CDR2 sequences are MDHEN and SYDVKM. V gave up 2 bases and J gave up 3 bases, with 8 bases separating them. The CDR3 runs to 14 residues. The CDR3 protein is CASSLLPGGNTIYF. The CDR3 DNA is TGTGCCAGCAGTTTACTCCCCGGTGGAAACACCATATATTTT. The full variable domain, rest sourced from reference TRBV28 and TRBJ1-3, is DVKVTQSSRYLVKRTGEKVFLECVQDMDHENMFWYRQDPGLGLRLIYFSYDVKMKEKGDIPEGYSVSREKKERFSLILESASTNQTSMYLCASSLLPGGNTIYFGEGSWLTVV.

CDR3 DNA sequence: TGTGCCAGCAGTTACAGAGGTGGTGGTCAGCCCCAGCATTTT. Translation gives CASSYRGGGQPQHF. The chain combines TRBV6-5 with TRBJ1-5; D is undetermined. V was trimmed by 2 bases and J by 6 bases, leaving 11 bases between them. CDR3 length: 14 amino acids. Looked up from germline, CDR1 is MNHEY and CDR2 is SVGAGI.

The chain links TRBV27 to TRBJ1-1; D is uncertain. Germline V gene data show CDR1 as MNHEY and CDR2 as SMNVEV (reference sequence). The CDR3 is 13 residues long. The ends were cut back, 5 bases at V and 4 bases at J, with 11 bases in the middle. The CDR3 loop is CASSPFPLTEAFF. DNA for the CDR3: TGTGCCAGCAGTCCCTTCCCCCTCACTGAAGCTTTCTTT.

This clonotype showed up many times. The V and J genes are TRBV10-3 and TRBJ1-3, with D unresolved. The CDR3 loop spans 14 amino acids. Per the germline V gene, CDR1 is ENHRY and CDR2 is SYGVKD. V was shortened by 8 bases and J by 2 bases, with 13 bases between the two germline ends. The CDR3 DNA follows: TGTGCCATCTCGAAGGAGAGTGCTGGAAACACCATATATTTT. Protein: CAISKESAGNTIYF.

At least ten counts were recorded for this clonotype. The gene calls are TRBV7-2 and TRBJ1-2; D call uncertain. The V gene lost 5 bases and the J gene lost 0 bases, with 10 bases spanning the gap. Germline V gene sequence: CDR1 SGHTA, CDR2 FQGNSA. The CDR3 length is 14 residues. CDR3 sequence (DNA): TGTGCCAGCAGCGGCAGAGTTTCTAACTATGGCTACACCTTC. This translates into CASSGRVSNYGYTF.

The V call is TRBV15, the J call TRBJ1-1; D gene ambiguous. V was shortened by 1 base and J by 0 bases, with 9 bases between the two germline ends. The CDR3 extends over 15 amino acids. Looked up from germline, CDR1 is LNHNV and CDR2 is YYDKDF (reference sequence). CDR3 in amino acids: CATSRVDGLNTEAFF. The CDR3 DNA sequence: TGTGCCACCAGCAGAGTGGACGGTTTGAACACTGAAGCTTTCTTT.

In this sample, this clonotype turned up many times. This chain uses TRBV2 with TRBJ1-4, with no clear D. The CDR3 is made up of 12 amino acids. V was trimmed by 6 bases and J by 8 bases, leaving 10 bases between them. CDR1 SNHLY and CDR2 FYNNEI come from the germline V gene. The CDR3 region is CASRRMGEKLFF. CDR3 sequence (DNA): TGTGCCAGCAGGCGAATGGGCGAAAAACTGTTTTTT.

The chain uses TRBV15 and TRBJ1-3; 7 bases are a match to TRBD1. The CDR3 sequence is 15 residues long. V shed 1 base, J shed 4 bases, and the junction held 4 bases outside the gene matches. Germline loops: CDR1 LNHNV, CDR2 YYDKDF (reference sequence). CDR3 sequence: CATSRVRQGGNTIYF. The CDR3 DNA reads as TGTGCCACCAGCAGAGTCAGACAGGGCGGAAACACCATATATTTT. Using reference TRBV15 and TRBJ1-3 for the parts outside the CDR3, the full variable domain is DAMVIQNPRYQVTQFGKPVTLSCSQTLNHNVMYWYQQKSSQAPKLLFHYYDKDFNNEADTPDNFQSRRPNTSFCFLDIRSPGLGDTAMYLCATSRVRQGGNTIYFGEGSWLTVV.

This clonotype was observed a handful of times. The V call is TRBV19, the J call TRBJ1-2, with a tentative D call TRBD1 (6 bases). With 3 bases removed from V and 2 bases from J, the gap between germline ends came to 16 bases. Germline V gene lookup returns CDR1 LNHDA and CDR2 SQIVND (reference sequence). This CDR3 is built from 16 residues. CDR3 region: CASSISAGARNYGYTF. The CDR3 region has the DNA TGTGCCAGTAGTATTTCGGCAGGGGCTAGAAACTATGGCTACACCTTC.

This clonotype showed up many times. J is TRBJ2-4 and V is TRBV29-1; D ambiguous. Per the germline V gene, CDR1 is SQVTM and CDR2 is ANQGSEA. The CDR3 spans 14 residues. V was shortened by 5 bases and J by 0 bases, with 11 bases between the two germline ends. This CDR3 is CSVTELLAKNIQYF. CDR3 nucleotide sequence: TGCAGCGTTACCGAGTTACTAGCCAAAAACATTCAGTACTTC.

This clonotype was observed many times. The conserved phenylalanine or tryptophan normally closing the CDR3 is absent here, so this likely arose from a read error. The chain carries TRBV28 and TRBJ2-7; maybe TRBD1 (6 bases). V dropped 6 bases and J dropped 3 bases, with 18 bases sitting between them. The V gene's germline CDR1 is MDHEN and CDR2 SYDVKM. The CDR3 covers 15 residues. In DNA form, the CDR3 reads TGTGCCAGCAGCCCCGGACAGCCTCCTAACTACGAGCAGTACCTC. Translated, it gives CASSPGQPPNYEQYL.

This clonotype is a singleton in its sample. Written as DNA, the CDR3 is TGTGCCAGCAGTCTACGACAGGGACACCAAGAGACCCAGTACTTC. It specifies CASSLRQGHQETQYF. The chain is built from TRBV6-2 or TRBV6-3 and TRBJ2-5; 7 bases are a match to TRBD1. The CDR3 covers 15 residues. Trimming took 5 bases from V and 0 from J; bases not matched to a gene: 6. The germline gives CDR1 MNHEY, CDR2 SVGEGT.

This clonotype was seen only a few times. DNA for the CDR3: TGTGCCAGCAGTTTAGCGCTGGGGCCACAAGAGACCCAGTACTTC. Translating gives CASSLALGPQETQYF. The chain links TRBV12-3 or TRBV12-4 to TRBJ2-5; a possible D gene is TRBD1 (5 bases). CDR3 length: 15 residues. Trimming took off 0 bases at V and 2 bases at J, with 10 bases between the two ends.

This clonotype was seen only a few times. The rearrangement uses TRBV10-3 and TRBJ2-2; D unresolved. Trimming took off 0 bases at V and 3 bases at J, with 2 bases between the two ends. The CDR3 runs to 13 residues. Per germline, CDR1 ENHRY and CDR2 SYGVKD. This chain's CDR3 is CAISESDTGELFF. The CDR3 DNA reads as TGTGCCATCAGTGAGTCGGACACCGGGGAGCTGTTTTTT.